The 5 T cell receptor beta chains in this list originate from one sample, sequenced in a study of cytomegalovirus exposure and HLA in healthy donors. The PCR had 60 Vbeta and 13 Jbeta primers. The table came from immunoSEQ multiplex PCR; TCRdb's copy has only in-frame clones and leaves some out. The sample consists of about 91,000 clones, 86% of them appearing once. The sequencing sample was made of PBMCs. The receptors were sampled from a man in his thirties or forties in good health and CMV-seropositive.

This clone occurred a few times. The chain couples TRBV5-1 to TRBJ2-5; TRBD1 matches 10 bases. The trim removed 3 bases at V and 5 bases at J, leaving 7 bases unmatched. CDR1 and CDR2 from the germline V gene are SGHRS and YFSETQ. This CDR3 region has 15 residues. This chain's CDR3 is CASSWDRGRGETQYF. CDR3 in DNA: TGCGCCAGCAGCTGGGACAGGGGTCGAGGGGAGACCCAGTACTTC.

The chain links TRBV27 to TRBJ1-3, with TRBD2 matching over 13 bases. The J call may be mistaken, given a closer DNA end match to TRBJ2-2. This CDR3 contains 17 residues. Germline-derived CDR1 and CDR2 are MNHEY and SMNVEV (reference sequence). The CDR3 DNA reads TGTGCCAGCAGTTCTCCGGGACTAGCGGGACTCACCGGGGAGCTGTTTTTT. As protein: CASSSPGLAGLTGELFF.

This chain uses TRBV7-2 with TRBJ2-2; perhaps TRBD2 as D (5 bases). The V end lost 3 bases, the J end lost 7 bases, and 15 bases lay between the germline ends. In germline, CDR1 is SGHTA, CDR2 FQGNSA. This CDR3 has 15 residues. DNA for the CDR3: TGTGCCAGCAGCTTTATGACTACGAGGGACGGGGAGCTGTTTTTT. Translated, it gives CASSFMTTRDGELFF.

This rearrangement joins TRBV30 to TRBJ1-1, with D possibly being TRBD1 (6 bases). Per the germline V gene, CDR1 is GTSNPN and CDR2 is SVGIG (reference sequence). V gave up 0 bases and J gave up 0 bases, with 14 bases separating them. The CDR3 contains 16 residues. CDR3 region: CAWSVLSDSVNTEAFF. For the CDR3, the DNA is TGTGCCTGGAGTGTACTTTCGGACAGCGTGAACACTGAAGCTTTCTTT.

The chain couples TRBV27 to TRBJ1-2; TRBD1 aligns across 9 bases. Germline values: CDR1 MNHEY, CDR2 SMNVEV (reference sequence). The V gene end was trimmed by 3 bases and the J gene end by 4 bases; junction bases not matched to a gene: 0. This CDR3 spans 13 amino acids. The CDR3 coding sequence is TGTGCCAGCAGTTTGGGACAGGGCTATGGCTACACCTTC. Protein product: CASSLGQGYGYTF.